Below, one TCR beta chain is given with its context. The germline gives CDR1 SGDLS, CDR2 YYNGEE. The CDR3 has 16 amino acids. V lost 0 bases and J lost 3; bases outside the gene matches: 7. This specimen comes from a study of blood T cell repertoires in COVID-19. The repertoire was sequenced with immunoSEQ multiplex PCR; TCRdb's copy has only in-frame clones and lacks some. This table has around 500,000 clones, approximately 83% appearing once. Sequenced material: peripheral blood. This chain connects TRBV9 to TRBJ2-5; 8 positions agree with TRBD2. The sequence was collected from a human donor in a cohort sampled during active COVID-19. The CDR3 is CASSVVPAGGKETQYF. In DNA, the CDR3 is TGTGCCAGCAGCGTAGTCCCTGCGGGGGGAAAAGAGACCCAGTACTTC.